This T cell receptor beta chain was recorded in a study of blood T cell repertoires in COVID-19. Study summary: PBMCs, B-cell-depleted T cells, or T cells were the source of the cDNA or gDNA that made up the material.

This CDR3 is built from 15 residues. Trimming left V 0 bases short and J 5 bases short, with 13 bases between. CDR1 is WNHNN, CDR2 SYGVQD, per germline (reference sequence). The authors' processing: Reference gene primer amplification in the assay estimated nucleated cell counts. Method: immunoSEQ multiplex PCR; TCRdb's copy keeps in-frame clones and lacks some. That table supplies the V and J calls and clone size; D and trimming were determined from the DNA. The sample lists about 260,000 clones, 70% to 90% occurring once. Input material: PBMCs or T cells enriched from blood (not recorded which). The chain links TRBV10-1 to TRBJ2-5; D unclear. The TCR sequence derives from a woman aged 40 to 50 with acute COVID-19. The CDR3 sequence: CASSESVLPTETQYF. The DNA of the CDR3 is TGCGCCAGCAGTGAGTCCGTTCTGCCTACGGAGACCCAGTACTTC.